This TCR beta chain was captured by sequencing in a study of cytomegalovirus exposure and HLA in healthy donors. The PCR ran on 60 Vbeta and 13 Jbeta primers. Here immunoSEQ multiplex PCR was the method, and the copy in TCRdb shows in-frame clones only, minus some. The table includes about 120,000 clones, 76% detected once. This clone was observed a few times. CDR3 length equals 14 residues. This TCR was sampled from a man aged 30 to 45 in good health and CMV-seropositive. Sequenced sample: PBMCs. The rearrangement joins TRBV21-1 to TRBJ1-2; the tabulated D call, TRBD1, remains unverified against the DNA. TRBV21-1 is given as a pseudogene. The CDR3, as DNA: TGTGCCCAGCGGGCCTTCAGGGGGAACTATGGCTACACCTTC. Translating gives CAQRAFRGNYGYTF.